The table lists the clone carrying this TCR beta chain with many counts. The CDR3 runs to 14 residues. V was cut by 8 bases and J by 0 bases, with 14 bases left in between. The V gene's germline CDR1 is MNHEY and CDR2 SVGEGT. MiXCR, applied by TCRdb to the RT-PCR reads, yields one record per CDR3 protein. This table holds hundreds of thousands of distinct CDR3 sequences, more than 13% found once. The sequencing input was memory CD4+ T cells from blood. This TCR derives from a female donor in good health, serving as a healthy control. V gene TRBV6-2 or TRBV6-3 combines with J gene TRBJ2-7; D is undetermined. The chain's CDR3 is CASEERSYSYEQYF. For the CDR3, the DNA is TGTGCCAGCGAGGAGAGGAGCTACTCCTACGAGCAGTACTTC.